The clone carrying this T cell receptor (beta chain) was recorded only once. Its specificity is unknown. Blood CD8+ and CD4+ T cells underwent high-throughput TCR beta sequencing. In contrast to the negatively isolated CD8+ and CD4+ T cells, TEMRA cells were FACS-enriched. RNA in amounts of about 0.45 to 1 ug was reverse transcribed with random hexamers. Amplification of TCR beta CDR3 was carried out by immunoSEQ multiplex PCR, which covered 54 Vbeta and 13 Jbeta segments. TCRdb redid the calling of the immunoSEQ multiplex PCR reads with MiXCR, one entry per CDR3 protein. The sample holds about 150,000 distinct CDR3 sequences, nearly 97% seen once. This sample was taken from a study of CD8 T cells in Susac syndrome. This CDR3 has 15 amino acids. Trimming pared 0 bases from V and 3 bases from J, leaving 10 bases between. CDR1 SGHNT and CDR2 YYREEE come from the germline V gene (reference sequence). Study-level findings and limits: It was acknowledged in the study that its TCR sequencing and HLA analysis involved a relatively small number of individuals.

Sequenced: CD8+ T cells from PBMCs. The source is a human donor with multiple sclerosis. The rearrangement uses TRBV5-4 and TRBJ2-1; no clear D gene. CDR3 nucleotides: TGTGCCAGCAGCTTGGGGCCAATAAACTACAATGAGCAGTTCTTC. This encodes CASSLGPINYNEQFF. Using reference TRBV5-4 and TRBJ2-1 for the parts outside the CDR3, the full variable domain is ETGVTQSPTHLIKTRGQQVTLRCSSQSGHNTVSWYQQALGQGPQFIFQYYREEENGRGNFPPRFSGLQFPNYSSELNVNALELDDSALYLCASSLGPINYNEQFFGPGTRLTVL.